These 17 T cell receptor beta chains were sequenced from one sample in a study of T cells expressing NK-cell markers. Reprocessing the 5' RACE reads, TCRdb reports a single entry for every CDR3 protein and omits DNA. There are about 550,000 distinct CDR3 sequences in the sample, with less than 4.5% held by the top ten. Sample: blood T cells: a sorted CD56 or NKG2C T cell subset, CD4+ or CD8+ T cells, or bulk PBMC T cells (not recorded which). These receptors were collected from a man aged 18 to 29 in good health.

This rearrangement joins TRBV27 to TRBJ2-3; TCRdb outputs TRBD1, but without DNA this stays unchecked. Germline V gives CDR1 MNHEY, CDR2 SMNVEV (reference sequence). The CDR3 is 17 residues long. The CDR3: CASSFLGGGGSTDTQYF.

This chain links TRBV29-1 with TRBJ1-2; TCRdb picks TRBD1, but there is no DNA to check that call. The CDR3 loop spans 12 amino acids. Germline-derived CDR1 and CDR2 are SQVTM and ANQGSEA. The CDR3 sequence: CSVEGTGAGYTF.

V is TRBV10-3 and J is TRBJ2-1. Germline V gene data show CDR1 as ENHRY and CDR2 as SYGVKD. The CDR3 consists of 13 residues. CDR3 sequence reads: CAISESTGNEQFF.

V is TRBV5-1 and J is TRBJ2-7; with no DNA, the TCRdb D assignment of TRBD2 cannot be verified. This CDR3 has 17 residues. Germline V lookup: CDR1 SGHRS, CDR2 YFSETQ. CDR3 in amino acids: CASSLDLAGPTSYEQYF.

The V gene is TRBV12-3 or TRBV12-4, the J gene TRBJ2-2; the TCRdb D gene call, TRBD1, has no DNA to confirm it. The CDR3 length is 15 residues. The CDR3 spells CASSPGTVWWGELFF.

The chain employs TRBV5-1 and TRBJ2-1. CDR3 length equals 17 residues. CDR1 SGHRS and CDR2 YFSETQ come from the germline V gene. The CDR3 loop reads CASSLDGSLNSYNEQFF. The full variable domain, with the rest looked up from reference TRBV5-1 and TRBJ2-1, is KAGVTQTPRYLIKTRGQQVTLSCSPISGHRSVSWYQQTPGQGLQFLFEYFSETQRNKGNFPGRFSGRQFSNSRSEMNVSTLELGDSALYLCASSLDGSLNSYNEQFFGPGTRLTVL.

The chain is built from TRBV9 and TRBJ1-4; TCRdb lists TRBD1, though no DNA is available to test this call. Germline CDR1 SGDLS, CDR2 YYNGEE. This CDR3 spans 14 amino acids. The CDR3 loop reads CASRGTDTNEKLFF.

V and J are TRBV28 and TRBJ2-5; TCRdb returns TRBD1, unconfirmable since there is no DNA. In germline, CDR1 is MDHEN, CDR2 SYDVKM. The CDR3 extends over 13 amino acids. The CDR3 loop is CASRAGGLETQYF.

V and J are TRBV14 and TRBJ2-3; TCRdb lists TRBD1, though no DNA is available to test this call. Germline CDR1 and CDR2: SGHDN and FVKESK. The CDR3 totals 17 residues. CDR3 region: CASSQTVLAGDTDTQYF.

The chain combines TRBV18 with TRBJ2-3; TCRdb's assignment of TRBD1 cannot be checked, as there is no DNA. Germline CDR1 and CDR2: KGHSH and LQKENI. The CDR3 runs 15 residues. CDR3 in amino acids: CASSSVRQGADTQYF.

This chain joins TRBV28 and TRBJ1-1. This CDR3 is 13 amino acids long. The germline CDR1 and CDR2 sequences are MDHEN and SYDVKM. This CDR3 reads CASSLWLNTEAFF.

The chain carries TRBV20-1 and TRBJ2-5; the D call from TCRdb, TRBD2, cannot be confirmed without DNA. The CDR3 covers 14 residues. CDR1 is DFQATT and CDR2 is SNEGSKA in the germline V gene (reference sequence). The CDR3 reads CSARDRLGLETQYF.

The chain is built from TRBV15 and TRBJ1-2; TCRdb indicates TRBD1, and absent DNA this call remains unverified. The germline V gene encodes CDR1 LNHNV and CDR2 YYDKDF (reference sequence). This CDR3 is built from 16 residues. The CDR3 sequence is CATSGKGTGASYGYTF.

The J gene is TRBJ1-2, the V gene TRBV4-1. The CDR3 sequence is 15 residues long. Looked up from germline, CDR1 is MGHRA and CDR2 is YSYEKL. This CDR3 reads CASSQDQAVGVGYTF.

The V and J genes are TRBV29-1 and TRBJ1-5. The CDR3 spans 13 residues. The germline CDR1 and CDR2 sequences are SQVTM and ANQGSEA. The CDR3 loop reads CSVVAGSDQPQHF.

The rearrangement links TRBV29-1 to TRBJ2-7; the TCRdb D gene call, TRBD2, has no DNA to confirm it. Germline V gene sequence: CDR1 SQVTM, CDR2 ANQGSEA. This CDR3 has 14 amino acids. The CDR3 is CSVKTTSVSYEQYF.

The V and J genes are TRBV28 and TRBJ1-5. The germline gives CDR1 MDHEN, CDR2 SYDVKM. CDR3 size: 13 residues. CDR3 residues: CASSFYSGQPQHF.